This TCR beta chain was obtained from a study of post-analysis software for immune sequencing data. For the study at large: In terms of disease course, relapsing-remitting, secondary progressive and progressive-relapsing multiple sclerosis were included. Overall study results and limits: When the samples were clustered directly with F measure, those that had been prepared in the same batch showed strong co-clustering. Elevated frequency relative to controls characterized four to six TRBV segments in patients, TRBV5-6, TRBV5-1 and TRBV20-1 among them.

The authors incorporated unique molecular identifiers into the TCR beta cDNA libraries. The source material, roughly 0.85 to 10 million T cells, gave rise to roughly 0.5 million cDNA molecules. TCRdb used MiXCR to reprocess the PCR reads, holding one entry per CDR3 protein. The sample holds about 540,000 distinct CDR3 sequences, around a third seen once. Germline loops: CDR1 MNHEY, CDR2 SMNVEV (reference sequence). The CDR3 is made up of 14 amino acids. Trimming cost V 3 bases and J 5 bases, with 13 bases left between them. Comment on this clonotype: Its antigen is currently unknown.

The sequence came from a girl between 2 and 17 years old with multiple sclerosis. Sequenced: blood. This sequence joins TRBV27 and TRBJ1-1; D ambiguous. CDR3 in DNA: TGTGCCAGCAGTTTCGCACCCGCGGAAACTGAAGCTTTCTTT. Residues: CASSFAPAETEAFF.